These T cell receptor beta chains were read from a single sample in a study of identical twins. TCRdb reprocessed the 5' RACE reads via MiXCR and lists one record per CDR3 protein. Here the sample spans around 300,000 distinct CDR3 sequences, about 8.9% being singletons. This same sample was also taken into another study, of yellow fever vaccine responses in identical twins.

Sequenced material: memory (CD45RO+) T cells sorted from blood. The origin of the receptors is a woman aged 18-35 years in good health. Each CDR3 is given with its conserved first and last residue.

>TRBJ2-6|TRBV12-3/TRBV12-4
CASSEQTGANVLTF
>TRBJ1-1|TRBV6-1
CASSHVPGSGNTEAFF
>TRBJ2-7|TRBV9
CASSPPGAGVYEQYF
>TRBJ1-1|TRBV18
CASSPLIIEIDTEAFF
>TRBJ2-7|TRBV28
CASSPRLQGGTYEQYF
>TRBJ1-5|TRBV5-1
CASSYDSNQPQHF
>TRBJ2-1|TRBV6-1
CASSARVNEQFF
>TRBJ2-1|TRBV20-1
CSAGVAGAPSYNEQFF
>TRBJ2-1|TRBV28
CAHQGGLYNEQFF
>TRBJ2-3|TRBV18
CASSPLAGIADTQYF
>TRBJ2-1|TRBV27
CASSFLQSSSYNEQFF
>TRBJ2-2|TRBV7-9
CASSLTTGELFF
>TRBJ1-6|TRBV6-5
CASSLDRGGSPLHF
>TRBJ1-1|TRBV6-6
CASKGPTEAFF
>TRBJ2-5|TRBV20-1
CSARLPGGQETQYF
>TRBJ2-5|TRBV9
CASSGLPGQLQETQYF
>TRBJ2-2|TRBV28
CASSPYSGPGELFF
>TRBJ2-2|TRBV12-3/TRBV12-4
CASGSSGRGLHTGELFF
>TRBJ2-7|TRBV6-1
CASSEDRGSGQYF
>TRBJ1-2|TRBV6-6
CASSWRQSREYGYTF
>TRBJ2-6|TRBV4-1
CASSHLSGANVLTF
>TRBJ2-5|TRBV7-9
CASSTRQGTPHF
>TRBJ2-3|TRBV28
CASSFSHVVLREATDTQYF
>TRBJ2-6|TRBV7-9
CASSPPLGDSGANVLTF
>TRBJ2-3|TRBV24-1
CATSDAGGGTPLGDTQYF